The clone carrying this T cell receptor (beta chain) turned up a few times. The sample originates from a study of blood T cell repertoires in COVID-19. Authors' analysis steps: Nucleated cell counts were estimated from reference gene primer amplification. TCRdb's copy holds only in-frame clones and misses some; the assay was immunoSEQ multiplex PCR. Clonal size and the V and J genes are those of that table, whereas D and trimming came from the DNA. The sample contains 300,000 to 400,000 clones, 90% to 95% of which appear only once. Germline CDR1 and CDR2: SGHTA and FQGTGA. CDR3 size: 23 residues. After removal of 1 base from V and 4 bases from J, the junction contained 23 bases not matched to a gene.

The source material was PBMCs or T cells enriched from blood (not recorded which). The sequence was obtained from a woman aged 25 to 39 who had been exposed to COVID-19. The chain uses TRBV7-3 and TRBJ2-2; 11 bases agree with TRBD2. The CDR3 here is CASSLKRGTSGLGPRTGTGELFF. DNA for the CDR3: TGTGCCAGCAGCTTAAAACGAGGGACTAGCGGCCTGGGACCCCGAACCGGCACCGGGGAGCTGTTTTTT.